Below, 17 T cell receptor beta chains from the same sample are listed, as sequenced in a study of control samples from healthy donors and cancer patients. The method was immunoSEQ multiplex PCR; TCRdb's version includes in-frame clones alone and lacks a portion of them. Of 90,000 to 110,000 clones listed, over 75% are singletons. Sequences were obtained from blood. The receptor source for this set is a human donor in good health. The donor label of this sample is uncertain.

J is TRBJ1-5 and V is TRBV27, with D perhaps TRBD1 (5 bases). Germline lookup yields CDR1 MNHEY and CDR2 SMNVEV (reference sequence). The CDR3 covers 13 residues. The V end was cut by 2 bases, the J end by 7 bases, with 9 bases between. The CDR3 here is CASSLQGFQPQHF. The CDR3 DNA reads TGTGCCAGCAGTTTACAGGGATTCCAGCCCCAGCATTTT.

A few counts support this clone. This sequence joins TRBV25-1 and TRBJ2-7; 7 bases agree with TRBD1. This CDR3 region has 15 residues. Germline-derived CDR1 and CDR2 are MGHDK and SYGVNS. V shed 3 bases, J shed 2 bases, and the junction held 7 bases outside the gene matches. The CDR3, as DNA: TGTGCCAGCAGTGACACGGACAGGACACCCTACGAGCAGTACTTC. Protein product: CASSDTDRTPYEQYF.

CDR3 nucleotide sequence: TGTGCCACCAGCAGTGGTTGGGGGGCAAAAACTGAAGCTTTCTTT. Encoded protein: CATSSGWGAKTEAFF. The chain employs TRBV15 and TRBJ1-1, with D perhaps matching TRBD1 (6 bases). V was cut by 3 bases and J by 5 bases, with 16 bases left in between. The CDR3 is 15 amino acids. Germline V gene lookup returns CDR1 LNHNV and CDR2 YYDKDF (reference sequence).

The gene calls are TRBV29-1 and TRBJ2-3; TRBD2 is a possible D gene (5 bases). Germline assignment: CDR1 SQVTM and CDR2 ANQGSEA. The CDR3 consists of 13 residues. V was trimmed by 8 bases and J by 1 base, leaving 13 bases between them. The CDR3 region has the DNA TGCAGCCTCAGGAGTAGCGGCACAGATACGCAGTATTTT. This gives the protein CSLRSSGTDTQYF.

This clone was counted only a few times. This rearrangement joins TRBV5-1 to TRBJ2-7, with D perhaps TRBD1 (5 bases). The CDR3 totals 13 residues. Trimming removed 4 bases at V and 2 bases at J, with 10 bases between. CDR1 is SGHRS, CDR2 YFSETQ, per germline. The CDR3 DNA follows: TGCGCCAGCAGCGAGCAGGGTCCCTACGAGCAGTACTTC. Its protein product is CASSEQGPYEQYF.

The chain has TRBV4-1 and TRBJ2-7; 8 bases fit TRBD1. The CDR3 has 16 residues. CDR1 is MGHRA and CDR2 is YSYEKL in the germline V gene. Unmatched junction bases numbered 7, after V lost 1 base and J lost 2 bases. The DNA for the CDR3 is TGCGCCAGCAGCCAAGGGGTCCGGGACAGGACCTACGAGCAGTACTTC. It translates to CASSQGVRDRTYEQYF.

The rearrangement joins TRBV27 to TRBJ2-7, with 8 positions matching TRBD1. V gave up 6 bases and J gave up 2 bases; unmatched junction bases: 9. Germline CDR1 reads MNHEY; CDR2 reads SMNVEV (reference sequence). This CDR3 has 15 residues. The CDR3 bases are TGTGCCAGCAGAACGTGGGGGGACAGGACCTACGAGCAGTACTTC. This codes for CASRTWGDRTYEQYF.

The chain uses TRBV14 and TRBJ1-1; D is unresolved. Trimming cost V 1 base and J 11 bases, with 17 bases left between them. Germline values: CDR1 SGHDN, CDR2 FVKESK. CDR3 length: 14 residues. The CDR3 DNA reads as TGTGCCAGCAGCCAAGTTATGCCTCTGACGATGGCTTTCTTT. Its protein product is CASSQVMPLTMAFF. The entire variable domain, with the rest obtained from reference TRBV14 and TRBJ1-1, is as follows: EAGVTQFPSHSVIEKGQTVTLRCDPISGHDNLYWYRRVMGKEIKFLLHFVKESKQDESGMPNNRFLAERTGGTYSTLKVQPAELEDSGVYFCASSQVMPLTMAFFGQGTRLTVV.

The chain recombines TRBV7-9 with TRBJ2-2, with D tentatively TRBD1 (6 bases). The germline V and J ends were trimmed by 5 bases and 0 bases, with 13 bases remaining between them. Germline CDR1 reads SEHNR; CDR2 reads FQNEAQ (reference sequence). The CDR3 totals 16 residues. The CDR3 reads CASSGRQASNTGELFF. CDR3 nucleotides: TGTGCCAGCAGCGGTCGACAGGCGTCGAACACCGGGGAGCTGTTTTTT. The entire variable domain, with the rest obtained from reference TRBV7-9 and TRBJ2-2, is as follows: DTGVSQNPRHKITKRGQNVTFRCDPISEHNRLYWYRQTLGQGPEFLTYFQNEAQLEKSRLLSDRFSAERPKGSFSTLEIQRTEQGDSAMYLCASSGRQASNTGELFFGEGSRLTVL.

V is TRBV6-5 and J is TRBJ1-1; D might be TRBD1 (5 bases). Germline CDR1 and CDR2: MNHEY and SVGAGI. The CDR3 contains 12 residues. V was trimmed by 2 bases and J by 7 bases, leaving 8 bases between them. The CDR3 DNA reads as TGTGCCAGCAGTTACCCGCAGGGTGAAGCTTTCTTT. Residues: CASSYPQGEAFF.

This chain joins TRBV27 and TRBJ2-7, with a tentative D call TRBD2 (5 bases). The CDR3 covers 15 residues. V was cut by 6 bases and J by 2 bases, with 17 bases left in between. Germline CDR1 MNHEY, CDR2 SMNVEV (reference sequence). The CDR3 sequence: CASSTALLGTYEQYF. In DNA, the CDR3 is TGTGCCAGCAGCACGGCCTTACTAGGGACCTACGAGCAGTACTTC.

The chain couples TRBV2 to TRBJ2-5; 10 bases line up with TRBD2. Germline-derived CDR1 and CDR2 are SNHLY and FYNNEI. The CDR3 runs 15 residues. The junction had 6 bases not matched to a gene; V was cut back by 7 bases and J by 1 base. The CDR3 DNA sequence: TGTGCCAGCACTAATAGCGGGGGGCGCCAAGAGACCCAGTACTTC. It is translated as CASTNSGGRQETQYF.

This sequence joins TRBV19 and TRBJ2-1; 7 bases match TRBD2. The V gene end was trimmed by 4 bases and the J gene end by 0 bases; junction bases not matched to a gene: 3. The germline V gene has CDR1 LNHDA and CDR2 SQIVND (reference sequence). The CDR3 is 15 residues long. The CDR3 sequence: CASSTLAGSYNEQFF. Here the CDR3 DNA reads TGTGCCAGTAGTACCTTAGCGGGCTCCTACAATGAGCAGTTCTTC. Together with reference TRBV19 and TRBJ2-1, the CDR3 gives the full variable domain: DGGITQSPKYLFRKEGQNVTLSCEQNLNHDAMYWYRQDPGQGLRLIYYSQIVNDFQKGDIAEGYSVSREKKESFPLTVTSAQKNPTAFYLCASSTLAGSYNEQFFGPGTRLTVL.

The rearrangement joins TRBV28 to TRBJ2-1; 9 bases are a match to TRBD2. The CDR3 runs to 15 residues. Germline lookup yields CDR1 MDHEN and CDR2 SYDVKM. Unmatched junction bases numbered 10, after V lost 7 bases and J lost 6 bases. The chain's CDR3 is CASNQRRGGVNEQFF. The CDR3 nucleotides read TGTGCCAGCAACCAGCGGCGGGGGGGTGTCAATGAGCAGTTCTTC.

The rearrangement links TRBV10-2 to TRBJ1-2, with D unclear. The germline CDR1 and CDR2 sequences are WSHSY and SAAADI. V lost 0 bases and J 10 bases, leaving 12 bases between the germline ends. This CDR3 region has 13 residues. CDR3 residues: CASSESKVVPYTF. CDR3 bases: TGCGCCAGCAGTGAGTCTAAGGTTGTTCCCTACACCTTC.

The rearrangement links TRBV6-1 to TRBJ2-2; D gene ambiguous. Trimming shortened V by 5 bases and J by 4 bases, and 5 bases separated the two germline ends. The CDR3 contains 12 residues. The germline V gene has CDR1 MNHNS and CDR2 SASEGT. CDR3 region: CASSSTTGELFF. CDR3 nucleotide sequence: TGTGCCAGCAGTTCCACCACCGGGGAGCTGTTTTTT.

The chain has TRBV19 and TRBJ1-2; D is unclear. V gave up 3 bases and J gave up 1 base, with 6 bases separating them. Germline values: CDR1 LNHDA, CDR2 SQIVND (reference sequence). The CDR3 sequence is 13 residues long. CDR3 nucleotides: TGTGCCAGTAGTATTCAGAGTAACTATGGCTACACCTTC. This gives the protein CASSIQSNYGYTF.